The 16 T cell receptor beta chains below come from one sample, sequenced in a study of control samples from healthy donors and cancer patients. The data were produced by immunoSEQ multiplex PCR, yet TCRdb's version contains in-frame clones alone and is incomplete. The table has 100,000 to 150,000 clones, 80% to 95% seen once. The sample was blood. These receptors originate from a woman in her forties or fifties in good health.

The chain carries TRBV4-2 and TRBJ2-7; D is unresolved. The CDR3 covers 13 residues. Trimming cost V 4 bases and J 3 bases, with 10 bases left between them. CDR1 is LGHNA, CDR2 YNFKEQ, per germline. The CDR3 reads CASSPDGIYEQYF. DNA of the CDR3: TGTGCCAGCAGCCCCGACGGAATCTACGAGCAGTACTTC.

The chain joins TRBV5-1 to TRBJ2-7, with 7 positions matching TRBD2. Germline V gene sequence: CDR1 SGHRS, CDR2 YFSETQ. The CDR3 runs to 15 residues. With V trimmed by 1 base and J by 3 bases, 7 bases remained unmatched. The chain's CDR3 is CASSLNVAGRYEQYF. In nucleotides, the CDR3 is TGCGCCAGCAGCTTGAACGTAGCGGGCCGCTACGAGCAGTACTTC.

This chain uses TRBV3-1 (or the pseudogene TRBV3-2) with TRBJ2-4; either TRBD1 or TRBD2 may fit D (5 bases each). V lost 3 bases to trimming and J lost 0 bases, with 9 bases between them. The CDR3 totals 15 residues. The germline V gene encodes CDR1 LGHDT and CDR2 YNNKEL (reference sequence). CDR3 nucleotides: TGTGCCAGCAGCCATCGGGACGTAGCCAAAAACATTCAGTACTTC. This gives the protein CASSHRDVAKNIQYF.

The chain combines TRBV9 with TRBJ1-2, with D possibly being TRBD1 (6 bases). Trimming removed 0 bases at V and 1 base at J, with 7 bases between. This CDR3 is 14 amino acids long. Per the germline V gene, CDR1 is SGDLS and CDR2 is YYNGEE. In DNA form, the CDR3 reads TGTGCCAGCAGCGTAGCACAGGGTAACTATGGCTACACCTTC. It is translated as CASSVAQGNYGYTF.

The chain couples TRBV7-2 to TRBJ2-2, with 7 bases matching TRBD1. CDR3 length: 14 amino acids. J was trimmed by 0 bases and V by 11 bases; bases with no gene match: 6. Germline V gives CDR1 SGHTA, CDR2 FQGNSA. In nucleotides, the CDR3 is TGTGCCTCCCAGACAGGGACGAACACCGGGGAGCTGTTTTTT. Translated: CASQTGTNTGELFF.

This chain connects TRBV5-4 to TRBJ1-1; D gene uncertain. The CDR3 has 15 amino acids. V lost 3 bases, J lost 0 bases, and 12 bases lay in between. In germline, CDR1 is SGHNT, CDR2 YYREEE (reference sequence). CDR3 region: CASSSLGGMNTEAFF. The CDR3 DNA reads TGTGCCAGCAGCTCCCTTGGAGGGATGAACACTGAAGCTTTCTTT.

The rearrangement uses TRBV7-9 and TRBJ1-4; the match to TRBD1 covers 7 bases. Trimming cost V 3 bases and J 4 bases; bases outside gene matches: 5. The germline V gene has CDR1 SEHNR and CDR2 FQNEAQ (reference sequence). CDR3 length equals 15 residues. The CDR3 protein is CASSFPGTVNEKLFF. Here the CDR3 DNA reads TGTGCCAGCAGCTTTCCCGGGACAGTTAATGAAAAACTGTTTTTT.

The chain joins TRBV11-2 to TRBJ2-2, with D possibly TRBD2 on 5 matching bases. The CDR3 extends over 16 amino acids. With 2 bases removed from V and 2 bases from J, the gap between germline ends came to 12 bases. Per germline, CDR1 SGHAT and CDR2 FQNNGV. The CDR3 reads CASSLFSGVNTGELFF. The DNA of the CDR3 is TGTGCCAGCAGCTTATTCTCCGGGGTTAACACCGGGGAGCTGTTTTTT.

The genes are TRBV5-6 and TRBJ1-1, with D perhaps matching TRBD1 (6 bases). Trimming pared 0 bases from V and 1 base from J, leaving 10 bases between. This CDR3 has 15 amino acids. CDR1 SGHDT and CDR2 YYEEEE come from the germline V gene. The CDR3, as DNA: TGTGCCAGCAGCTTGGTACGGGGGCCGAACACTGAAGCTTTCTTT. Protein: CASSLVRGPNTEAFF.

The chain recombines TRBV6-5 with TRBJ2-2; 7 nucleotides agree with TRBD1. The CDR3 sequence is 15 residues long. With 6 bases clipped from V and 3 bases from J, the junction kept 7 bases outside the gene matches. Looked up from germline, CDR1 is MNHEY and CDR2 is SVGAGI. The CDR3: CASSPGTAYTGELFF. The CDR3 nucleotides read TGTGCCAGCAGCCCCGGGACAGCATACACCGGGGAGCTGTTTTTT.

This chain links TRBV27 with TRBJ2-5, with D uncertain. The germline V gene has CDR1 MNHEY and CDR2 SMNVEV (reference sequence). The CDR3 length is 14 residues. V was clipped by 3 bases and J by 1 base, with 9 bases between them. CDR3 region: CASSFSPVQETQYF. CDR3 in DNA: TGTGCCAGCAGTTTCTCACCGGTCCAAGAGACCCAGTACTTC.

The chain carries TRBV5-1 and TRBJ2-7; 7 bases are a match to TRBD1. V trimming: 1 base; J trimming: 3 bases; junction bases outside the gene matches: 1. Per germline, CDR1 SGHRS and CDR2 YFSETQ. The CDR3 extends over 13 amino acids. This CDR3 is CASSLPGGYEQYF. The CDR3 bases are TGCGCCAGCAGCTTGCCAGGGGGCTACGAGCAGTACTTC.

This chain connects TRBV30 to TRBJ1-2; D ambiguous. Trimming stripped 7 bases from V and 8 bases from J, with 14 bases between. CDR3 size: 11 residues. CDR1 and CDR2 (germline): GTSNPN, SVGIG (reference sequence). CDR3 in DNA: TGTGCCTCCGTCGTATGGAGCGGCTACACCTTC. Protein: CASVVWSGYTF.

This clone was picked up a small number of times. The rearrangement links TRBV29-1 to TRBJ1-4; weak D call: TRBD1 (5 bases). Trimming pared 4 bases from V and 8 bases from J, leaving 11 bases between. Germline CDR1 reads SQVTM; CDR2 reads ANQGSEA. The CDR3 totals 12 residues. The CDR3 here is CSVAQVGEKLFF. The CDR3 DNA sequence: TGCAGCGTTGCACAGGTGGGCGAAAAACTGTTTTTT.

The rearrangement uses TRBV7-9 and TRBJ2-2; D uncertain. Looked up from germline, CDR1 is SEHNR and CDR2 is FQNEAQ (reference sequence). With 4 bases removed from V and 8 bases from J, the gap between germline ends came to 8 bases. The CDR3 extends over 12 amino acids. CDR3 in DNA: TGTGCCAGCAGCTCCTACCTTGGGGAGCTGTTTTTT. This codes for CASSSYLGELFF.

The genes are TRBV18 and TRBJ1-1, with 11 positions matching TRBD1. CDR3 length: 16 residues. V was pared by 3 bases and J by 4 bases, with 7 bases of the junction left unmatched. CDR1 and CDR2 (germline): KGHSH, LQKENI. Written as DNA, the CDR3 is TGTGCCAGCTCACCCAGTGGACAGGGGGCTGGCACTGAAGCTTTCTTT. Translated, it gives CASSPSGQGAGTEAFF. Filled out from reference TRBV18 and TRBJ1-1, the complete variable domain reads NAGVMQNPRHLVRRRGQEARLRCSPMKGHSHVYWYRQLPEEGLKFMVYLQKENIIDESGMPKERFSAEFPKEGPSILRIQQVVRGDSAAYFCASSPSGQGAGTEAFFGQGTRLTVV.